The clone carrying this T cell receptor beta chain occurred a few times. cDNA reverse transcribed from extracted RNA served as the sequencing template. Libraries were prepared by immunoSEQ multiplex PCR; TCRdb keeps only in-frame clonotypes and omits some of them. Seen here are 180,000 or so clones, over 45% observed once, and the top ten hold roughly 5%. Trimming shortened V by 0 bases and J by 0 bases, and 14 bases separated the two germline ends. CDR3 size: 17 residues. Germline loops: CDR1 SGHNT, CDR2 YYREEE (reference sequence). The data originate from a study of CD8+ T cells in alopecia areata. Specified treatment: oral pan-JAK inhibitor, 5-10 mg twice daily.

The V call is TRBV5-4, the J call TRBJ2-3, with no clear D. This sample comprised CD4+ T cells sorted from blood, obtained at week 24, from a patient treated with tofacitinib. This TCR derives from a human donor with alopecia areata. The CDR3 loop is CASSLAVGRDSTDTQYF. The DNA of the CDR3 is TGTGCCAGCAGCTTGGCGGTAGGACGAGATAGCACAGATACGCAGTATTTT.